One sample yielded the 21 T cell receptor beta chains listed below, sequenced in a study of T cells in localized non-small cell lung cancer. Using immunoSEQ multiplex PCR, the repertoire was profiled, and TCRdb retains in-frame clones only, with some absent. Found here are some 1,700 clones, about 31% of them singletons; the top ten hold 9.5% to 15%. The sequencing used lung tumor tissue, collected before any cancer treatment. All receptors come from a female donor older than 55 with stage I squamous cell lung carcinoma.

The CDR3 DNA sequence: TGCGCCAGCAGCCCGGGTCCTAATGAAAAACTGTTTTTT. Its translation: CASSPGPNEKLFF. This chain connects TRBV4-1 to TRBJ1-4; D gene uncertain. The V gene's germline CDR1 is MGHRA and CDR2 YSYEKL. V lost 4 bases and J 3 bases, leaving 6 bases between the germline ends. This CDR3 comprises 13 residues.

This rearrangement joins TRBV6-8 to TRBJ2-1; D gene unclear. V was cut by 7 bases and J by 8 bases, with 27 bases left in between. Germline V lookup: CDR1 MNHGY, CDR2 SAAAGT. The CDR3 spans 17 residues. As DNA, the CDR3 is TGTGCCAGCATTCCCTCGATACCACCGGCCACTACACATGAGCAGTTCTTC. Its translation: CASIPSIPPATTHEQFF.

This clone came up a few times. The rearrangement uses TRBV6-8 and TRBJ1-2, with 8 bases identical to TRBD1. Trimming removed 10 bases from V and 4 bases from J; junction bases left unmatched: 11. The germline CDR1 and CDR2 sequences are MNHGY and SAAAGT. The CDR3 is 14 amino acids. Here the CDR3 DNA reads TGTGCCATCAGCCAGGGGGCTTCTGGCTATGGCTACACCTTC. It codes for CAISQGASGYGYTF.

This clone has just a few counts. The J gene is TRBJ2-1, the V gene TRBV9; D uncertain. Germline V lookup: CDR1 SGDLS, CDR2 YYNGEE. The CDR3 is 13 amino acids. V gave up 5 bases and J gave up 6 bases, with 12 bases separating them. As DNA, the CDR3 is TGTGCCAGCAGGGGCGATGCGAGCAATGAGCAGTTCTTC. Translation: CASRGDASNEQFF.

This rearrangement joins TRBV6-8 to TRBJ1-6; tentative D call: TRBD1 (6 bases). Germline V gene data show CDR1 as MNHGY and CDR2 as SAAAGT. This CDR3 contains 15 residues. Trimming removed 5 bases from V and 7 bases from J, with 15 bases in between. For the CDR3, the DNA is TGTGCCAGCAGTCTACAGGGACCCTCAAATTCACCCCTCCACTTT. Its protein product is CASSLQGPSNSPLHF.

This clone is categorized as medium-sized. DNA for the CDR3: TGTGCCAGCAGATCTCTAGGGTCCTACGAGCAGTACTTC. Its translation is CASRSLGSYEQYF. The rearrangement joins TRBV7-2 to TRBJ2-7; no clear D gene. The V gene's germline CDR1 is SGHTA and CDR2 FQGNSA. Deletions cut 6 bases from V and 1 base from J, with 10 bases between. The CDR3 consists of 13 residues. Complete variable domain (other parts from reference TRBV7-2 and TRBJ2-7): GAGVSQSPSNKVTEKGKDVELRCDPISGHTALYWYRQSLGQGLEFLIYFQGNSAPDKSGLPSDRFSAERTGGSVSTLTIQRTQQEDSAVYLCASRSLGSYEQYFGPGTRLTVT.

This clone was detected only a few times. The chain recombines TRBV14 with TRBJ2-1; D unresolved. Germline lookup yields CDR1 SGHDN and CDR2 FVKESK. This CDR3 has 12 residues. V gave up 4 bases and J gave up 5 bases, with 6 bases separating them. In DNA form, the CDR3 reads TGTGCCAGCAGCCCTCACCACAATGAGCAGTTCTTC. Translating gives CASSPHHNEQFF.

In this sample, this clone turned up a few times. V usage is TRBV30 and J usage is TRBJ1-2, with a weak D call TRBD1 (6 bases). This CDR3 is built from 11 residues. Trimming removed 3 bases from V and 5 bases from J, with 7 bases in between. Germline assignment: CDR1 GTSNPN and CDR2 SVGIG (reference sequence). The CDR3 nucleotides are TGTGCCTGGAGCCAGGGGTATGGCTACACCTTC. This sequence encodes CAWSQGYGYTF.

This clone is categorized as medium-sized. V and J are TRBV9 and TRBJ1-2, with no clear D. The germline V and J ends were trimmed by 2 bases and 0 bases, with 8 bases remaining between them. Germline values: CDR1 SGDLS, CDR2 YYNGEE. The CDR3 spans 14 residues. The DNA for the CDR3 is TGTGCCAGCAGCGTGGACGGCTCTAACTATGGCTACACCTTC. Encoded protein: CASSVDGSNYGYTF.

The chain combines TRBV9 with TRBJ1-6; D gene uncertain. Trimming pared 7 bases from V and 4 bases from J, leaving 9 bases between. From germline, CDR1 is SGDLS and CDR2 YYNGEE. This CDR3 comprises 13 residues. CDR3 in DNA: TGTGCCAGCGGCTGGATATATAATTCACCCCTCCACTTT. It codes for CASGWIYNSPLHF.

J is TRBJ1-3 and V is TRBV12-5, with a tentative D call TRBD1 (6 bases). Germline lookup yields CDR1 LGHNT and CDR2 FRNRAP. The V end was cut by 7 bases, the J end by 4 bases, with 11 bases between. The CDR3 runs 13 residues. In DNA, the CDR3 is TGTGCTAGTGACCTCAGGGGAGGAAACACCATATATTTT. This encodes CASDLRGGNTIYF.

This chain connects TRBV15 to TRBJ1-4; 9 positions match TRBD1. The CDR3 covers 14 residues. Germline CDR1 LNHNV, CDR2 YYDKDF (reference sequence). The ends lost 4 bases at V and 7 bases at J; junction bases unmatched: 4. In DNA form, the CDR3 reads TGTGCCACCAGCACCAGACAGGGGGTTGAAAAACTGTTTTTT. Protein sequence: CATSTRQGVEKLFF. The variable domain in full, with the rest retrieved from reference TRBV15 and TRBJ1-4, is DAMVIQNPRYQVTQFGKPVTLSCSQTLNHNVMYWYQQKSSQAPKLLFHYYDKDFNNEADTPDNFQSRRPNTSFCFLDIRSPGLGDTAMYLCATSTRQGVEKLFFGSGTQLSVL.

The V gene is TRBV19, the J gene TRBJ2-1, with unresolved D. V lost 5 bases and J lost 5, with 16 bases in between. CDR3 length equals 15 residues. The germline V gene has CDR1 LNHDA and CDR2 SQIVND (reference sequence). DNA for the CDR3: TGTGCCAGTAGTCTCGGCCGACCTCCTAACAATGAGCAGTTCTTC. Protein sequence: CASSLGRPPNNEQFF.

Concerning this clone: The germline gene is not matched at one end of the junction; a read error may be the cause. The chain couples TRBV19 to TRBJ2-3; D gene uncertain. The CDR3 runs to 14 residues. Per the germline V gene, CDR1 is LNHDA and CDR2 is SQIVND (reference sequence). CDR3 in amino acids: CVSSTLSAIDTQYF. CDR3 sequence (DNA): TGTGTCAGTAGTACCCTCTCAGCCATAGATACGCAGTATTTT. The full variable domain, in which reference TRBV19 and TRBJ2-3 provide the parts outside the CDR3, is DGGITQSPKYLFRKEGQNVTLSCEQNLNHDAMYWYRQDPGQGLRLIYYSQIVNDFQKGDIAEGYSVSREKKESFPLTVTSAQKNPTAFYLCVSSTLSAIDTQYFGPGTRLTVL.

This chain joins TRBV1 and TRBJ2-1; the table's D call, TRBD2, was not checked against the DNA. TRBV1 corresponds to a pseudogene. The length of the CDR3 is 17 residues. The CDR3 sequence is CASSQESTRLAINEQFF. In nucleotides, the CDR3 is TGCGCCAGCAGCCAAGAAAGTACCCGACTAGCGATTAATGAGCAGTTCTTC.

This clone was counted a few times. The CDR3 here is CASSLGLNVYGYTF. The DNA for the CDR3 is TGTGCCAGCAGTCTCGGACTGAACGTCTATGGCTACACCTTC. V and J are TRBV9 and TRBJ1-2; D gene unclear. V lost 5 bases to trimming and J lost 4 bases, with 15 bases between them. Looked up from germline, CDR1 is SGDLS and CDR2 is YYNGEE. The CDR3 loop spans 14 amino acids.

This clone was seen a handful of times. The chain couples TRBV28 to TRBJ1-1; D is unclear. The germline CDR1 and CDR2 sequences are MDHEN and SYDVKM. This CDR3 spans 12 amino acids. The V end was cut by 6 bases, the J end by 5 bases, with 10 bases between. The CDR3 region is CASRPGVTEAFF. The CDR3 DNA sequence: TGTGCCAGCAGACCGGGAGTTACTGAAGCTTTCTTT.

The CDR3 DNA follows: TGTGCCAGCAACCACAGGGGGCGCGGGACTGAAGCTTTCTTT. Protein sequence: CASNHRGRGTEAFF. The chain couples TRBV6-8 to TRBJ1-1, with 9 bases matching TRBD1. The CDR3 covers 14 residues. V lost 7 bases to trimming and J lost 5 bases; unmatched junction nucleotides: 8. Germline V lookup: CDR1 MNHGY, CDR2 SAAAGT.

This clone is termed medium-sized. The chain uses TRBV11-3 and TRBJ1-1; 11 bases agree with TRBD1. V dropped 2 bases and J dropped 0; count of bases not matched to a gene: 5. The CDR3 runs to 17 residues. The V gene's germline CDR1 is SGHNT and CDR2 YENEEA. The CDR3 reads CASSLWGQGEMNTEAFF. Written as DNA, the CDR3 is TGTGCCAGCAGCTTATGGGGACAGGGGGAAATGAACACTGAAGCTTTCTTT. Complete variable domain (other parts from reference TRBV11-3 and TRBJ1-1): EAGVVQSPRYKIIEKKQPVAFWCNPISGHNTLYWYLQNLGQGPELLIRYENEEAVDDSQLPKDRFSAERLKGVDSTLKIQPAELGDSAVYLCASSLWGQGEMNTEAFFGQGTRLTVV.

This clone is deemed large. The chain is built from TRBV19 and TRBJ2-4, with D possibly matching TRBD1 (7 bases). The germline gives CDR1 LNHDA, CDR2 SQIVND (reference sequence). Trimming stripped 5 bases from V and 0 bases from J, with 20 bases between. There are 18 residues in the CDR3. This chain's CDR3 is CASSPGDSRPLAKNIQYF. CDR3 sequence (DNA): TGTGCCAGTAGTCCGGGGGACAGCCGACCGCTAGCCAAAAACATTCAGTACTTC. Combining the CDR3 with reference TRBV19 and TRBJ2-4 gives the whole variable domain DGGITQSPKYLFRKEGQNVTLSCEQNLNHDAMYWYRQDPGQGLRLIYYSQIVNDFQKGDIAEGYSVSREKKESFPLTVTSAQKNPTAFYLCASSPGDSRPLAKNIQYFGAGTRLSVL.

This clone was counted a few times. V and J are TRBV9 and TRBJ2-5; tentatively, D is TRBD2 (6 bases). This CDR3 contains 14 residues. V gave up 8 bases and J gave up 5 bases, with 19 bases separating them. Germline V gene lookup returns CDR1 SGDLS and CDR2 YYNGEE. CDR3 sequence reads: CASTRLENNETQYF. CDR3 coding DNA: TGTGCCAGTACTAGACTAGAGAATAACGAGACCCAGTACTTC.